The 24 T cell receptor beta chains given below trace back to one sample, sequenced in a study of cytomegalovirus exposure and HLA in healthy donors. PCR amplification relied on 60 Vbeta primers (plus 13 Jbeta primers). Measured with immunoSEQ multiplex PCR; TCRdb has only the in-frame clones, and not every one. The table records over 150,000 clones, roughly 78% of them present only once. Source material: PBMCs. The receptors were gathered from a woman in her forties or fifties in good health and CMV-seropositive.

This clone was observed a single time. The J gene is TRBJ2-1, the V gene TRBV29-1, with D hard to call. This CDR3 contains 13 residues. The V and J ends lost 6 bases and 0 bases respectively, with 9 bases between them. Germline V gives CDR1 SQVTM, CDR2 ANQGSEA. The CDR3 region is CSVRSSSYNEQFF. The CDR3 DNA reads as TGCAGCGTCCGGTCGAGCTCCTACAATGAGCAGTTCTTC.

This clone was found a few times. The genes are TRBV6-1 and TRBJ1-2; possible D gene TRBD1, 5 bases. Germline V gene lookup returns CDR1 MNHNS and CDR2 SASEGT. Trimming cost V 1 base and J 7 bases, with 7 bases left between them. CDR3 length equals 12 residues. As DNA, the CDR3 is TGTGCCAGCAGTGAAGTGGGGGGTGGCTACACCTTC. This sequence encodes CASSEVGGGYTF.

This rearrangement joins TRBV7-8 to TRBJ2-3, with D perhaps matching TRBD2 (5 bases). The V and J ends lost 1 base and 5 bases respectively, with 13 bases between them. This CDR3 has 15 amino acids. Germline CDR1 SGHVS, CDR2 FQNEAQ. The CDR3 DNA reads as TGTGCCAGCAGCTTAGAGGCAGCGGTGGTAGATACGCAGTATTTT. This codes for CASSLEAAVVDTQYF.

The rearrangement links TRBV18 to TRBJ1-3, with D possibly TRBD1 on 5 matching bases. The CDR3 length is 16 residues. V gave up 0 bases and J gave up 2 bases, with 11 bases separating them. Germline CDR1 and CDR2: KGHSH and LQKENI. Written as DNA, the CDR3 is TGTGCCAGCTCACCACCAGGCAGGGCGACTGGAAACACCATATATTTT. This encodes CASSPPGRATGNTIYF.

V and J are TRBV6-5 and TRBJ1-2; no clear D. Per the germline V gene, CDR1 is MNHEY and CDR2 is SVGAGI. The CDR3 extends over 14 amino acids. Trimming took 2 bases from V and 6 from J, leaving 13 bases between them. The CDR3 is CASSYNGYTDGYTF. The CDR3 DNA sequence: TGTGCCAGCAGTTACAACGGTTATACCGATGGCTACACCTTC.

The CDR3 protein is CASSPGGISYEQYF. CDR3 sequence (DNA): TGTGCCAGCAGTCCTGGGGGGATATCCTACGAGCAGTACTTC. V gene TRBV5-4 combines with J gene TRBJ2-7; TRBD2 might be the D (6 bases). The CDR3 spans 14 residues. The germline CDR1 and CDR2 sequences are SGHNT and YYREEE (reference sequence). The ends were cut back, 5 bases at V and 1 base at J, with 13 bases in the middle.

The genes are TRBV5-1 and TRBJ2-1; 8 bases are a match to TRBD1. Germline CDR1 SGHRS, CDR2 YFSETQ. The CDR3 contains 19 residues. After removal of 4 bases from V and 0 bases from J, the junction contained 15 bases not matched to a gene. The CDR3 is CASSLRQGTAGLSYNEQFF. The DNA for the CDR3 is TGCGCCAGCAGCCTAAGACAGGGGACCGCCGGGCTCTCCTACAATGAGCAGTTCTTC.

The rearrangement uses TRBV4-1 and TRBJ1-2, with TRBD1 identical over 10 bases. The germline V gene has CDR1 MGHRA and CDR2 YSYEKL. The CDR3 is 17 amino acids. V shed 1 base, J shed 6 bases, and the junction held 11 bases outside the gene matches. The CDR3, as DNA: TGCGCCAGCAGCCAAGGGGACAGGGGCCCTTTTCTGGATGGCTACACCTTC. Translation gives CASSQGDRGPFLDGYTF.

The chain couples TRBV2 to TRBJ2-3, with a tentative D call TRBD2 (6 bases). Germline V lookup: CDR1 SNHLY, CDR2 FYNNEI. Trimming removed 6 bases at V and 2 bases at J, with 18 bases between. The CDR3 contains 16 residues. For the CDR3, the DNA is TGTGCCAGCAGCCAGCTAGCGACTATTATCACAGATACGCAGTATTTT. Amino acids: CASSQLATIITDTQYF.

V usage is TRBV29-1 and J usage is TRBJ2-3; 7 positions agree with TRBD1. Trimming removed 5 bases from V and 2 bases from J; junction bases left unmatched: 13. Germline V gene lookup returns CDR1 SQVTM and CDR2 ANQGSEA. CDR3 length: 16 amino acids. The CDR3 spells CSVPKRGQGSTDTQYF. In nucleotides, the CDR3 is TGCAGCGTTCCAAAGAGGGGGCAGGGGTCCACAGATACGCAGTATTTT.

This clone was seen just once. The J gene is TRBJ2-7, the V gene TRBV4-2; tentative D call: TRBD2 (6 bases). The CDR3 runs to 15 residues. The germline V gene encodes CDR1 LGHNA and CDR2 YNFKEQ. V shed 4 bases and J shed 3 bases, with 16 bases lying between them. CDR3: CASSPDSGGGYEQYF. The CDR3, as DNA: TGTGCCAGCAGCCCGGACTCCGGGGGTGGCTACGAGCAGTACTTC.

The chain couples TRBV4-2 to TRBJ1-2; D call uncertain. V gave up 3 bases and J gave up 2 bases, with 4 bases separating them. Per the germline V gene, CDR1 is LGHNA and CDR2 is YNFKEQ. CDR3 length: 12 residues. Here the CDR3 DNA reads TGTGCCAGCAGCCAGGGCAACTATGGCTACACCTTC. It translates to CASSQGNYGYTF.

The V and J genes are TRBV11-2 and TRBJ2-7; the D gene is possibly TRBD2 (6 bases). The length of the CDR3 is 17 residues. V was pared by 1 base and J by 3 bases, with 19 bases between. Germline CDR1 is SGHAT and CDR2 is FQNNGV. CDR3 region: CASSLAGVGHRVYEQYF. The CDR3 DNA is TGTGCCAGCAGCTTAGCGGGGGTGGGGCACCGAGTCTACGAGCAGTACTTC.

The CDR3 protein is CASSMSSGYSNQPQHF. CDR3 nucleotide sequence: TGTGCCAGTAGTATGAGTTCGGGTTATAGCAATCAGCCCCAGCATTTT. This rearrangement joins TRBV19 to TRBJ1-5, with D unresolved. There are 16 residues in the CDR3. V lost 3 bases, J lost 0 bases, and 12 bases lay in between. CDR1 and CDR2 from the germline V gene are LNHDA and SQIVND (reference sequence).

The genes are TRBV5-4 and TRBJ1-1, with a possible D match to TRBD1 (5 bases). In germline, CDR1 is SGHNT, CDR2 YYREEE (reference sequence). CDR3 length equals 13 residues. V lost 3 bases to trimming and J lost 3 bases, with 9 bases between them. CDR3 protein: CASSSRGYTEAFF. For the CDR3, the DNA is TGTGCCAGCAGCTCTCGGGGGTACACTGAAGCTTTCTTT.

The chain joins TRBV5-1 to TRBJ2-3; D is unresolved. V lost 0 bases and J lost 2, with 7 bases in between. The CDR3 loop spans 14 amino acids. Per germline, CDR1 SGHRS and CDR2 YFSETQ. CDR3 amino acids: CASSLEHLTDTQYF. In nucleotides, the CDR3 is TGCGCCAGCAGCTTGGAACACCTCACAGATACGCAGTATTTT.

The chain links TRBV5-1 to TRBJ2-1; 9 nucleotides match TRBD2. After removal of 7 bases from V and 2 bases from J, the junction contained 7 bases not matched to a gene. Germline assignment: CDR1 SGHRS and CDR2 YFSETQ. The CDR3 covers 15 residues. Here the CDR3 DNA reads TGCGCCAGCTCCCCGGGCGGGGGGGCCTACAATGAGCAGTTCTTC. Its translation is CASSPGGGAYNEQFF.

This clone has more than one count but fewer than ten. This chain links TRBV2 with TRBJ2-7; 7 positions match TRBD1. This CDR3 spans 19 amino acids. V was pared by 7 bases and J by 0 bases, with 21 bases of the junction left unmatched. Germline V lookup: CDR1 SNHLY, CDR2 FYNNEI. CDR3 nucleotide sequence: TGTGCCAGCATTTTAAAACCCGTCGGACAGGAAATAAACTCCTACGAGCAGTACTTC. Its translation is CASILKPVGQEINSYEQYF.

The genes are TRBV7-9 and TRBJ2-7, with no clear D. V was shortened by 5 bases and J by 2 bases, with 10 bases between the two germline ends. Per germline, CDR1 SEHNR and CDR2 FQNEAQ (reference sequence). This CDR3 contains 13 residues. CDR3 region: CASSRLPTYEQYF. The CDR3, as DNA: TGTGCCAGCAGCCGACTGCCTACCTACGAGCAGTACTTC.

This clone was seen a handful of times. V and J are TRBV5-1 and TRBJ1-1, with D uncertain. V was cut by 2 bases and J by 7 bases, with 15 bases left in between. This CDR3 is 14 amino acids long. The germline gives CDR1 SGHRS, CDR2 YFSETQ. CDR3 bases: TGCGCCAGCAGCTTCCGGGGAATGATCGATGAAGCTTTCTTT. Its protein is CASSFRGMIDEAFF.

This clone has a handful of counts. The chain couples TRBV7-6 to TRBJ2-3, with a possible D match to TRBD2 (6 bases). The CDR3 has 16 amino acids. Trimming removed 3 bases from V and 2 bases from J, with 15 bases in between. Germline CDR1 and CDR2: SGHVS and FNYEAQ. This CDR3 reads CASSLTSVGHTDTQYF. CDR3 bases: TGTGCCAGCAGCTTGACTAGTGTCGGGCACACAGATACGCAGTATTTT.

This clone turned up a few times. The chain joins TRBV19 to TRBJ2-7; possibly TRBD1 for D (6 bases). Trimming cost V 5 bases and J 6 bases, with 23 bases left between them. Germline-derived CDR1 and CDR2 are LNHDA and SQIVND (reference sequence). CDR3 size: 16 residues. This chain's CDR3 is CASSEYRDIRPGEQYF. The CDR3 nucleotides read TGTGCCAGTAGTGAGTACCGGGACATCCGTCCCGGCGAGCAGTACTTC.

The chain combines TRBV13 with TRBJ2-7; D gene unclear. Germline CDR1 reads PRHDT; CDR2 reads FYEKMQ (reference sequence). This CDR3 comprises 13 residues. Trimming pared 1 base from V and 5 bases from J, leaving 9 bases between. CDR3 in DNA: TGTGCCAGCAGCTTAGTGCAGTTCCACGAGCAGTACTTC. Translation gives CASSLVQFHEQYF.

The chain is built from TRBV2 and TRBJ2-3; 10 bases map to TRBD2. From germline, CDR1 is SNHLY and CDR2 FYNNEI. The CDR3 covers 15 residues. V dropped 7 bases and J dropped 1; count of bases not matched to a gene: 5. The CDR3 nucleotides read TGTGCCAGCACCCGGACTAGCGGAGGCACAGATACGCAGTATTTT. Translating gives CASTRTSGGTDTQYF.